This T cell receptor (beta chain) originates from a study of metastatic and nonmetastatic thyroid tumors. Overall study: Both malignant and benign thyroid patients supplied peripheral blood and tumor or nodule tissue samples, across which the repertoires of these patients were then compared.

Germline-derived CDR1 and CDR2 are LGHDT and YNNKEL (reference sequence). This CDR3 comprises 14 residues. How the authors handled the data: Building a distant-metastasis classifier for papillary thyroid cancer drew on CDR3 differences across clinicopathological groups. TCRdb re-called clones from the PCR reads using MiXCR. TCRdb's processing, not the authors' own work, is the source of the V and J calls. The table lists roughly 72,000 clones, roughly a sixth of them singletons. Findings and caveats of the study: It was reported that TCR beta diversity was significantly higher in malignant thyroid tumors than benign nodules, in blood and tumor.

Thyroid surgery was preceded by no treatment in any patient. In the case of this clone: The antigen remains undetermined. Because the CDR3 is missing its conserved closing phenylalanine or tryptophan, this is likely a read error.

This chain connects TRBV3-1 to TRBJ1-5; the D gene is possibly TRBD1 (6 bases). The clonotype originates from a female donor with papillary thyroid cancer or a benign thyroid nodule (not recorded which). Some clones in this sample may be carry-over from other donors' samples. Material: blood. Here the CDR3 reads CASSPTGGNQPQHS. CDR3 bases: TGTGCTAGCAGCCCGACAGGTGGCAATCAGCCCCAGCATTCT.